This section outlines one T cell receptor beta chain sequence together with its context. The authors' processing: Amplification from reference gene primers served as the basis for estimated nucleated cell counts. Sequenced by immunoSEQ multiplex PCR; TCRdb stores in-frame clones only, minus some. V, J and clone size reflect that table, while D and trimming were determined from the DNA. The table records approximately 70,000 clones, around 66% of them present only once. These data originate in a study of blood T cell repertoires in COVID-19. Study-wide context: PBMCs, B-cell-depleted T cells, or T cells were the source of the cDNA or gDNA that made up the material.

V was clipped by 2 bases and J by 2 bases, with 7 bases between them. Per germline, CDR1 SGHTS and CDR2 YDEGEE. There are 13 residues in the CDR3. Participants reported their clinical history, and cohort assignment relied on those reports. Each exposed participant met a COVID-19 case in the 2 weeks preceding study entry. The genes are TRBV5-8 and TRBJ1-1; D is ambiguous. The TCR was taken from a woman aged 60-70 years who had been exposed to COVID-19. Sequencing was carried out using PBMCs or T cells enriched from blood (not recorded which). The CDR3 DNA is TGTGCCAGCAGCTTAGTTAGCAACACTGAAGCTTTCTTT. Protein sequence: CASSLVSNTEAFF.